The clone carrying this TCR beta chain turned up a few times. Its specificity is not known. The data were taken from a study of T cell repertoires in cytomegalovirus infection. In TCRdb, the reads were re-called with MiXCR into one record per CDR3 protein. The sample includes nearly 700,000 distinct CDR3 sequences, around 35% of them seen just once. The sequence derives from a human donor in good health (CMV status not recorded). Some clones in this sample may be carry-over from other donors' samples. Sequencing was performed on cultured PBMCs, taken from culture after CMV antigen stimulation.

The CDR3 nucleotides read TGTGCCAGCAGCTTAAGCTTTTACATCGAGCAGTACTTC. Encoded protein: CASSLSFYIEQYF. The genes are TRBV7-8 and TRBJ2-7; D gene ambiguous. CDR1 SGHVS and CDR2 FQNEAQ come from the germline V gene. This CDR3 comprises 13 residues. V shed 2 bases and J shed 6 bases, with 11 bases lying between them.